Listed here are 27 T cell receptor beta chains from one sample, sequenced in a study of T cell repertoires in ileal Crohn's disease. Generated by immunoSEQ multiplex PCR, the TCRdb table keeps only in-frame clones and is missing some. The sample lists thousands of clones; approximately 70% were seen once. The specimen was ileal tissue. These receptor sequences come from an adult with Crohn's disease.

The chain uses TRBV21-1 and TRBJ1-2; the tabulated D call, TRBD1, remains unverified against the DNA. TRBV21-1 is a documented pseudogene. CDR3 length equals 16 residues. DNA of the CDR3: TGTGCCAGCAGCAAAGAGGGCGACAGGCTACACTATGGCTACACCTTC. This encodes CASSKEGDRLHYGYTF.

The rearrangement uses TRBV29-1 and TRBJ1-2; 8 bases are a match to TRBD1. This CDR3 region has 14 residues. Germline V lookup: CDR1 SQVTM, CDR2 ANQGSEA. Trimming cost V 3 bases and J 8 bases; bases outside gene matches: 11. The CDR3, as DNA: TGCAGCGTTGATACCGGGACAGGATCCATCGGCTACACCTTC. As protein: CSVDTGTGSIGYTF.

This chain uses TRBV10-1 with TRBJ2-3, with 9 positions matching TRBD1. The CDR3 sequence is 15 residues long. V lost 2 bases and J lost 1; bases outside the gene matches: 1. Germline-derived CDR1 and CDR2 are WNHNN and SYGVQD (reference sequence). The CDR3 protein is CASSERTGGTDTQYF. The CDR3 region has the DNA TGCGCCAGCAGTGAGAGGACAGGGGGCACAGATACGCAGTATTTT.

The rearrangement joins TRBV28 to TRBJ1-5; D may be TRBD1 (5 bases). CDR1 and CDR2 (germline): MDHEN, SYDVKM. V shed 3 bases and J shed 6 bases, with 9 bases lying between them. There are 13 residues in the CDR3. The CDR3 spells CASSLGQPQPQHF. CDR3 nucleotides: TGTGCCAGCAGTTTGGGGCAGCCTCAGCCCCAGCATTTT.

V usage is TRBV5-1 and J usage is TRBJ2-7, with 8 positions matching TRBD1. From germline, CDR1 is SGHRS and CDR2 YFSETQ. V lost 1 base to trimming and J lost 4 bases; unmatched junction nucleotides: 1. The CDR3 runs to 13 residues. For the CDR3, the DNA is TGCGCCAGCAGCTTGCGACAGGGGTACGAGCAGTACTTC. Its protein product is CASSLRQGYEQYF.

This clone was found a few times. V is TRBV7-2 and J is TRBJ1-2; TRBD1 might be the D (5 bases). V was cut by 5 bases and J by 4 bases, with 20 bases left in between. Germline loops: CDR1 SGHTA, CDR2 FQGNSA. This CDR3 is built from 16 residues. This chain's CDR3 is CASSPDGGNTIYGYTF. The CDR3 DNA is TGTGCCAGCAGCCCGGACGGGGGGAATACAATCTATGGCTACACCTTC.

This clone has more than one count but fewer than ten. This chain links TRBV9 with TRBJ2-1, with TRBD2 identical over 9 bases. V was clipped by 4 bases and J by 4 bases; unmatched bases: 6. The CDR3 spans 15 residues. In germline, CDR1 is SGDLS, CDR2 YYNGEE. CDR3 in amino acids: CASSPRGGEYNEQFF. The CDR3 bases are TGTGCCAGCAGCCCCCGCGGGGGGGAGTACAATGAGCAGTTCTTC.

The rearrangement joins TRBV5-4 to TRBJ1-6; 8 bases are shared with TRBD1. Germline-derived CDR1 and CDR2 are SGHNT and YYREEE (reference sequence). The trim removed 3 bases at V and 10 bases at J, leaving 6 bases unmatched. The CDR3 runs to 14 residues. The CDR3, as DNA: TGTGCCAGCAGCTCCGGGACAGGTGGATCACCCCTCCACTTT. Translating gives CASSSGTGGSPLHF.

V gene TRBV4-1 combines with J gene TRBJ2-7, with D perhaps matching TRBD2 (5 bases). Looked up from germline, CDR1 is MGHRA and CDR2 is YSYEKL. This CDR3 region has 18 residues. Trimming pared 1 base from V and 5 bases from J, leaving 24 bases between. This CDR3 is CASSQAYSGELLVNEQYF. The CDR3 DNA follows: TGCGCCAGCAGCCAAGCGTATTCCGGGGAACTCCTCGTAAACGAGCAGTACTTC.

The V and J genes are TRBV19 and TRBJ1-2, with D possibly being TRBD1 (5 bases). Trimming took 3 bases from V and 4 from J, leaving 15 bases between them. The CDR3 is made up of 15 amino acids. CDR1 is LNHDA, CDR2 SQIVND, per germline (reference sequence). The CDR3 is CASSIPRGSSYGYTF. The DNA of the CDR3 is TGTGCCAGTAGTATCCCGCGGGGGTCCTCCTATGGCTACACCTTC.

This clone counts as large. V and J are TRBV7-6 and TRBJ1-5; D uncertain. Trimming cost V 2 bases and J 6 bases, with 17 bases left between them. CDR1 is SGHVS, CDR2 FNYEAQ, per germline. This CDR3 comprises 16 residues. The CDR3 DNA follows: TGTGCCAGCAGCTTATATTTTAGTCTACCGGGTCAGCCCCAGCATTTT. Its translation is CASSLYFSLPGQPQHF.

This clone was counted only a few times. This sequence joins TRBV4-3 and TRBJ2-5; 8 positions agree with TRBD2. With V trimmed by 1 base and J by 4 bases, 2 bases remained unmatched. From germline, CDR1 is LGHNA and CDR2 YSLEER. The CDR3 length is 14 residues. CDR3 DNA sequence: TGCGCCAGCAGCCAAGGTCTAGCGGGAGAGACCCAGTACTTC. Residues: CASSQGLAGETQYF.

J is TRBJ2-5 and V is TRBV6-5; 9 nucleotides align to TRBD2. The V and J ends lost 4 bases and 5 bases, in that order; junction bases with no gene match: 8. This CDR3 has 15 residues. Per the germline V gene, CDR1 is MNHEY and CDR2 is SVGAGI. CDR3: CASSSRGGVRETQYF. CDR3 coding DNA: TGTGCCAGCAGTTCTCGCGGGGGGGTCCGTGAGACCCAGTACTTC.

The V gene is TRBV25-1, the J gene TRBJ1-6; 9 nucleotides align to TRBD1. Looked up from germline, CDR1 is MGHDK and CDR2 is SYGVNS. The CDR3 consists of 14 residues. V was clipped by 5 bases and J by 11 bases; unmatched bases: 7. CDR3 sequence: CASSFGTGITPLHF. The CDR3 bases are TGTGCCAGCAGTTTTGGGACAGGGATAACACCCCTCCACTTT. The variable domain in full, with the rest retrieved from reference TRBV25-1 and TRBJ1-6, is EADIYQTPRYLVIGTGKKITLECSQTMGHDKMYWYQQDPGMELHLIHYSYGVNSTEKGDLSSESTVSRIRTEHFPLTLESARPSHTSQYLCASSFGTGITPLHFGNGTRLTVT.

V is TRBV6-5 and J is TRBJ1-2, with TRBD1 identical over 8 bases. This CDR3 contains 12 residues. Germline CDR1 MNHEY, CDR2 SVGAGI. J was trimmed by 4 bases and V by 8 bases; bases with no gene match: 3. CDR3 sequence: CASRTGTYGYTF. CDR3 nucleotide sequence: TGTGCCAGCCGGACAGGGACCTATGGCTACACCTTC.

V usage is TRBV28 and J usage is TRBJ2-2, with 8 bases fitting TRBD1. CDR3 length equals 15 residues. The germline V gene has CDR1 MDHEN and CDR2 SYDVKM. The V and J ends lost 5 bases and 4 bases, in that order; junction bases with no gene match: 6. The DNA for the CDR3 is TGTGCCAGCAGTCGACGACAGGGGATCACCGGGGAGCTGTTTTTT. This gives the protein CASSRRQGITGELFF.

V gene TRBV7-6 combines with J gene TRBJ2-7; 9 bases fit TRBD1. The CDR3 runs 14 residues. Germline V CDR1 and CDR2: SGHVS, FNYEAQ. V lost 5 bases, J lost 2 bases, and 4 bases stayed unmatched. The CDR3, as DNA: TGTGCCAGCAGCGTCAACAGGGGGCCCTACGAGCAGTACTTC. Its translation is CASSVNRGPYEQYF.

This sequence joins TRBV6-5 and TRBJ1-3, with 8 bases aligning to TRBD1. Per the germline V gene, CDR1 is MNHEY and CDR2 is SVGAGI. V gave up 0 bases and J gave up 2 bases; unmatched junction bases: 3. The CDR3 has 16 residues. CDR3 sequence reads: CASSYSDRVPGNTIYF. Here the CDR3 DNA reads TGTGCCAGCAGTTACTCGGACAGGGTCCCTGGAAACACCATATATTTT.

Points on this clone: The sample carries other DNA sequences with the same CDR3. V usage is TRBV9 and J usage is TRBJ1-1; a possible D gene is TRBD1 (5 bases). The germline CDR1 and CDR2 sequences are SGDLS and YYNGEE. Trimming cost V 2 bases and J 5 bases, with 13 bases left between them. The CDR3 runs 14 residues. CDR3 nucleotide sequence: TGTGCCAGCAGCGTTGGCAGGGTAGGGACTGAAGCTTTCTTT. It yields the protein CASSVGRVGTEAFF. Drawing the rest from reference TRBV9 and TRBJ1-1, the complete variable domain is DSGVTQTPKHLITATGQRVTLRCSPRSGDLSVYWYQQSLDQGLQFLIQYYNGEERAKGNILERFSAQQFPDLHSELNLSSLELGDSALYFCASSVGRVGTEAFFGQGTRLTVV.

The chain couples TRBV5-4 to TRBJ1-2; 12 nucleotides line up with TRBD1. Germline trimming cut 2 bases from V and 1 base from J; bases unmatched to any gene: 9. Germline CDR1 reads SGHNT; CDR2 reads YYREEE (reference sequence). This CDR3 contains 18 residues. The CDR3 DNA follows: TGTGCCAGCAGCTTCCCCGGGACAGGGGGCCAGATTAACTATGGCTACACCTTC. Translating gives CASSFPGTGGQINYGYTF.

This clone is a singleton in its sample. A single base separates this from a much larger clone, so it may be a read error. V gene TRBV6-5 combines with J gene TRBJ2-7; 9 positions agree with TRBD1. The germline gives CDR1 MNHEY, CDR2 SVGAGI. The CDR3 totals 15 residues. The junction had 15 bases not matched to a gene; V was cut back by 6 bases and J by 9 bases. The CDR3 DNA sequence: TGTGCCAGCAGCCTGACAGGGGGGTCACCTAGGGTGCAGTACTTC. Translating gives CASSLTGGSPRVQYF.

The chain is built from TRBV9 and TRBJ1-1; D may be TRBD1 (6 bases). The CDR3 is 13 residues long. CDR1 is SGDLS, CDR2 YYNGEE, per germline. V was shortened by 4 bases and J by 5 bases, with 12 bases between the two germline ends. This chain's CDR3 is CASSLQGGTEAFF. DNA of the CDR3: TGTGCCAGCAGCTTACAGGGAGGGACTGAAGCTTTCTTT. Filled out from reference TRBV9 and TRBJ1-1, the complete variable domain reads DSGVTQTPKHLITATGQRVTLRCSPRSGDLSVYWYQQSLDQGLQFLIQYYNGEERAKGNILERFSAQQFPDLHSELNLSSLELGDSALYFCASSLQGGTEAFFGQGTRLTVV.

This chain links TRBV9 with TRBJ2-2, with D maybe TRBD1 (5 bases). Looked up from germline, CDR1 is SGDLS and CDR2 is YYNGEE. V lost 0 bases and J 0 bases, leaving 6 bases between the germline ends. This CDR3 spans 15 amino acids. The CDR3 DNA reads TGTGCCAGCAGCGTAGAGGACACGAACACCGGGGAGCTGTTTTTT. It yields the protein CASSVEDTNTGELFF.

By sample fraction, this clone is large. The CDR3 loop reads CASSPPTGGGPREEQYF. The CDR3, as DNA: TGTGCCAGCTCACCACCGACAGGGGGGGGACCCCGGGAAGAGCAGTACTTC. The chain carries TRBV18 and TRBJ2-7; the match to TRBD1 covers 9 bases. The CDR3 totals 17 residues. The germline gives CDR1 KGHSH, CDR2 LQKENI. V shed 0 bases and J 7 bases; nucleotides not matched to a gene: 13. Combining the CDR3 with reference TRBV18 and TRBJ2-7 gives the whole variable domain NAGVMQNPRHLVRRRGQEARLRCSPMKGHSHVYWYRQLPEEGLKFMVYLQKENIIDESGMPKERFSAEFPKEGPSILRIQQVVRGDSAAYFCASSPPTGGGPREEQYFGPGTRLTVT.

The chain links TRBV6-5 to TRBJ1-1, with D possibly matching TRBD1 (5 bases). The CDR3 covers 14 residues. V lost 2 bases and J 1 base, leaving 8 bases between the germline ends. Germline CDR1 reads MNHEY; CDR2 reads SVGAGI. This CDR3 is CASSYGGENTEAFF. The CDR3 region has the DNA TGTGCCAGCAGTTACGGAGGGGAGAACACTGAAGCTTTCTTT.

The CDR3 sequence is CSVGTGGSGEQFF. The CDR3, as DNA: TGCAGCGTTGGGACAGGGGGCTCTGGTGAGCAGTTCTTC. The chain couples TRBV29-1 to TRBJ2-1; 11 bases are shared with TRBD1. Trimming at V came to 4 bases and at J to 9 bases, leaving 5 bases not matched to a gene. Germline-derived CDR1 and CDR2 are SQVTM and ANQGSEA. This CDR3 has 13 amino acids.

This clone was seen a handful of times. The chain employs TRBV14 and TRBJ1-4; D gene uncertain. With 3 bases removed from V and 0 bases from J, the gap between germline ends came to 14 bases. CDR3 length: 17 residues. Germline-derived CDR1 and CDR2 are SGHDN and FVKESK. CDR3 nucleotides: TGTGCCAGCAGCCAGGATTTTTTAGGAGCAACTAATGAAAAACTGTTTTTT. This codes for CASSQDFLGATNEKLFF.